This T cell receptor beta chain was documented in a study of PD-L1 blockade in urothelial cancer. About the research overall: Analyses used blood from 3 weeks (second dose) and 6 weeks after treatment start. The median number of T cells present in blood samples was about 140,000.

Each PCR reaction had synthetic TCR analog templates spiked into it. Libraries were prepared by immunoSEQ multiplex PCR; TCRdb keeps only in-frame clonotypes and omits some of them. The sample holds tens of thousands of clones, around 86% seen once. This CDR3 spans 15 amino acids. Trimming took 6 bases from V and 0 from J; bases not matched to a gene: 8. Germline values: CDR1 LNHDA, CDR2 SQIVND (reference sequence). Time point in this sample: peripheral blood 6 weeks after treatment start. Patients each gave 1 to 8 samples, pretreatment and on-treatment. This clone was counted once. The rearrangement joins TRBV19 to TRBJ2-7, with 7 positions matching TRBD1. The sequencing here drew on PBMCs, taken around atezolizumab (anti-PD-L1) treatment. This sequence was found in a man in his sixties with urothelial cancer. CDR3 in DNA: TGTGCCAGTAGCCAAACGACAGGGACCTCCTACGAGCAGTACTTC. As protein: CASSQTTGTSYEQYF. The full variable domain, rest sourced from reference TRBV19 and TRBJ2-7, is DGGITQSPKYLFRKEGQNVTLSCEQNLNHDAMYWYRQDPGQGLRLIYYSQIVNDFQKGDIAEGYSVSREKKESFPLTVTSAQKNPTAFYLCASSQTTGTSYEQYFGPGTRLTVT.